This section outlines one T cell receptor (beta chain) sequence together with its context. Its cognate antigen is unknown. This sample was included in a study of chemoradiotherapy in HPV16-positive cancers. Study-wide results and limits: HPV-specific T cells were functionally defined from only a couple of HPV16-positive patients.

TCRdb's copy holds only in-frame clones and misses some; the assay was immunoSEQ multiplex PCR. The data contain tens of thousands of clones, roughly 77% of them singletons. The input for sequencing was blood, taken from a patient who underwent chemoradiotherapy. This clonotype was obtained from a human donor with HPV-associated anogenital cancer.

The CDR3 nucleotides are TGTGCCAGCAGCTTGGATAGCATGGGTGAGCAGTTCTTC. Encoded protein: CASSLDSMGEQFF. This chain links TRBV5-4 with TRBJ2-1; the D is unclear. CDR1 is SGHNT, CDR2 YYREEE, per germline (reference sequence). V lost 0 bases, J lost 9 bases, and 10 bases lay in between. CDR3 size: 13 residues.